This T cell receptor beta chain is from a study of T cell responses to AZD1222 COVID-19 vaccine. Findings and caveats of the study: The sample set comprised mostly white British donors with more females, and clonal diversity was possibly underestimated. Increases in Spike-specific TCR breadth and depth were seen after two AZD1222 doses.

Remarks on this clone: Its antigen is not known.

Germline CDR1 reads SGHRS; CDR2 reads YFSETQ. V was pared by 0 bases and J by 3 bases, with 12 bases of the junction left unmatched. CDR3 length equals 19 residues. Clones were read by immunoSEQ multiplex PCR, and TCRdb kept only the in-frame ones, dropping some. The sample has approximately 96,000 clones, just over 90% seen once. The receptor's source is an adult who received the AZD1222 COVID-19 vaccine. The source material was peripheral blood, sampled 28 days after the second AZD1222 dose. The chain couples TRBV5-1 to TRBJ1-4, with TRBD1 matching over 9 bases. CDR3 DNA: TGCGCCAGCAGCTTGGTCCCCCTGGGACAGGGAAGGGCTAATGAAAAACTGTTTTTT. It specifies CASSLVPLGQGRANEKLFF.